The 24 T cell receptor beta chains below come from one sample, sequenced in a study of CD8+ T cells in alopecia areata. Sequencing used cDNA as its template, made by extracting RNA and reverse transcribing it. Clones were read by immunoSEQ multiplex PCR, and TCRdb kept only the in-frame ones, dropping some. In total the sample includes 90,000 to 130,000 clones, none of them seen once. Input material: lesional skin. These receptors were taken from a C3H/HeJ mouse with alopecia areata. MHC haplotype here: H2-k.

The sample holds a few counts of this clone. The genes and germline here are from mouse. The CDR3 end lies 4 residues beyond the end of the read and is filled in from the germline J gene. This chain connects TRBV19 to TRBJ1-1, with TRBD1 matching 9 bases. This CDR3 region has 14 residues. Germline CDR1 reads FNHDT; CDR2 reads SITEND (reference sequence). With 6 bases clipped from V and 4 bases from J, the junction kept 7 bases outside the gene matches. The CDR3 here is CASTPGTGITEVFF. The sequenced CDR3 bases are TGTGCCAGCACCCCCGGGACAGGGATCACA.

Remarks on this clone: Gene and germline names: mouse. The CDR3 end lies 4 residues beyond the end of the read and is filled in from the germline J gene. The V and J genes are TRBV13-1 and TRBJ2-3, with 9 positions matching TRBD1. The CDR3 extends over 15 amino acids. From germline, CDR1 is NSHNY and CDR2 SYGAGN. The CDR3 loop is CASSDPGQGLETLYF. The DNA read from the CDR3 is TGTGCCAGCAGTGACCCGGGACAGGGATTAGAA.

This clone was seen a few times. Gene names are the mouse ones. The read comes to an end 4 residues before the CDR3 does, leaving the germline J gene to fill in the end. The rearrangement joins TRBV17 to TRBJ2-3; 12 nucleotides match TRBD2. Trimming cost V 5 bases and J 1 base; bases outside gene matches: 1. CDR1 and CDR2 from the germline V gene are MNHDT and YYDKIL. This CDR3 has 15 residues. CDR3 bases read: TGTGCTAGCAGTGACTGGGGGGGCGGTGCAGAA. Translating it yields CASSDWGGGAE. The whole CDR3 sequence is CASSDWGGGAETLYF. Looking up the rest from reference TRBV17 and TRBJ2-3 gives the full variable domain: DTTVKQNPRYKLARVGKPVNLICSQTMNHDTMYWYQKKPNQAPKLLLFYYDKILNREADTFEKFQSSRPNNSFCSLYIGSAGLEYSAMYLCASSDWGGGAETLYFGSGTRLTVL.

This clone appeared a few times. Gene names denote mouse genes. The read terminates 4 residues ahead of where the CDR3 ends, so the germline J gene completes it. This sequence joins TRBV1 and TRBJ2-7; TRBD1 matches at 7 bases. This CDR3 contains 14 residues. Germline values: CDR1 NSQYPW, CDR2 LRSPGD (reference sequence). The CDR3: CTCSVRDSLYEQYF. CDR3 bases read: TGCACCTGCAGTGTCCGGGACAGCCTATAT.

The table lists this clone with many counts. The genes are named according to mouse. The DNA ends 4 residues before the CDR3 does, and the rest of the CDR3 is filled in from the germline J gene. The chain has TRBV13-3 and TRBJ2-1; D possibly corresponds to TRBD1 (6 bases). V was trimmed by 4 bases and J by 5 bases, leaving 16 bases between them. Germline V lookup: CDR1 NNHDY, CDR2 SYVADS. The length of the CDR3 is 15 residues. Here the CDR3 reads CASSPQQGRDAEQFF. The sequenced CDR3 bases are TGTGCCAGCAGTCCTCAACAGGGAAGGGATGCT.

This clone was seen more than once but under ten times. The protein recorded in TCRdb does not match the translated DNA at residue 14; the protein presented here comes from translating the DNA. The gene names given are mouse names. The CDR3 end lies 3 residues beyond the end of the read and is filled in from the germline J gene. The rearrangement links TRBV12-1 to TRBJ1-6; TRBD1 might be the D (6 bases). TRBJ1-6 is treated as an ORF (open reading frame) with a function not yet certain. The CDR3 is 17 residues long. Germline CDR1 is SGHSN and CDR2 is HYEKVE. V was shortened by 3 bases and J by 0 bases, with 14 bases between the two germline ends. Incomplete CDR3 DNA: TGTGCCAGCTCTGCCCGGGACACTCTTTCCTATAATTCGCCC. Residues: CASSARDTLSYNSP. The entire CDR3 sequence reads CASSARDTLSYNSPLYF.

The sample holds a few counts of this clone. The genes and germline here are from mouse. The read is 4 residues too short to cover the CDR3 end, so that end is filled in from the germline J gene. The genes are TRBV5 and TRBJ2-3, with 7 positions matching TRBD2. The CDR3 runs 13 residues. Per germline, CDR1 LGHNA and CDR2 YNLKQL (reference sequence). CDR3 DNA, as far as it was read: TGTGCCAGCAGCCAAGGACTGGGAGAA. It translates to CASSQGLGE. The whole CDR3 sequence is CASSQGLGETLYF.

About this clone itself: The gene names given are mouse names. The read halts 4 residues ahead of the CDR3 end, with the missing end drawn from the germline J gene. The chain combines TRBV17 with TRBJ2-1; 8 bases match TRBD2. The V segment lost 9 bases and the J segment 3 bases; nucleotides outside the gene matches: 7. The germline gives CDR1 MNHDT, CDR2 YYDKIL. This CDR3 has 14 amino acids. The CDR3 region is CASGGGAPYAEQFF. The CDR3 bases that were read are TGTGCTAGTGGCGGGGGGGCGCCCTATGCT.

This clone was seen a handful of times. Mouse gene names apply. The CDR3 DNA, read in part, is TGTGCCAGCTTCCTGGGGGGTAGTGCAGAA. Protein: CASFLGGSAE. The whole CDR3 protein is CASFLGGSAETLYF. The rearrangement joins TRBV13-3 to TRBJ2-3, with TRBD2 matching over 8 bases. With the read ending 4 residues before the CDR3 end, the germline J gene is used to fill in that end. V was clipped by 7 bases and J by 0 bases; unmatched bases: 4. The CDR3 length is 14 residues. Germline CDR1 NNHDY, CDR2 SYVADS.

This clone was counted ten times or more. Germline and genes: mouse. CDR3 residues: CASSDGLSYEQYF. Partial CDR3 DNA: TGTGCCAGCAGTGACGGACTCTCCTAT. The chain has TRBV13-3 and TRBJ2-7; tentative D call: TRBD2 (5 bases). The CDR3 end is not reached by the read, which stops 4 residues before it; the germline J gene fills it in. CDR1 and CDR2 (germline): NNHDY, SYVADS. Between the trimmed V and J ends, which lost 2 bases and 0 bases, there was a span of 6 bases. The CDR3 runs 13 residues.

This clone was counted a few times. Gene names are the mouse ones. The sequenced part of the CDR3 DNA is TGTGCCTGGAGTCCCCGGACAAGTGCAGAA. This sequence encodes CAWSPRTSAE. The whole CDR3 reads CAWSPRTSAETLYF. This sequence joins TRBV31 and TRBJ2-3; D is perhaps TRBD1 (5 bases). The CDR3 is cut off 4 residues early in the read; its end comes from the germline J gene. The CDR3 length is 14 residues. Deletions cut 1 base from V and 0 bases from J, with 8 bases between. CDR1 is GKSSPN and CDR2 is SITVG in the germline V gene.

In its sample, this clone was seen a few times. Here the gene names and germline are mouse. Read data end 4 residues before the CDR3 end; the end is taken from the germline J gene. The chain has TRBV19 and TRBJ1-2; 9 bases map to TRBD1. Per germline, CDR1 FNHDT and CDR2 SITEND (reference sequence). CDR3 size: 14 residues. Trimming at V came to 5 bases and at J to 3 bases, leaving 5 bases not matched to a gene. The CDR3 protein is CASSHRGQDSDYTF. CDR3 DNA, as far as it was read: TGTGCCAGCAGCCACAGGGGGCAGGACTCC.

Comment on this clone: Each gene name is a mouse one. The CDR3 end lies 4 residues beyond the end of the read and is filled in from the germline J gene. The genes are TRBV29 and TRBJ2-1; no clear D gene. Germline-derived CDR1 and CDR2 are MSHET and SYDVDS. The CDR3 contains 11 residues. The sequenced part of the CDR3 DNA is TGTGCTAGCAGTTTTAGGGCT. Its protein is CASSFRA. The full CDR3 reads CASSFRAEQFF.

This clone turned up a few times. The junction departs from the called germline gene at one end, perhaps through a read error. These gene names are mouse names. This chain's CDR3 is CPCSVGQGLERLFF. The CDR3 DNA, read in part, is TGCCCCTGCAGTGTAGGACAGGGACTCGAA. This sequence joins TRBV1 and TRBJ1-4; the match to TRBD1 covers 8 bases. With the read ending 4 residues before the CDR3 end, the germline J gene is used to fill in that end. The CDR3 length is 14 residues. The germline gives CDR1 NSQYPW, CDR2 LRSPGD (reference sequence).

Comment on this clone: At one end the junction does not follow the germline gene, possibly because of a read error. All gene names here are mouse names. The read stops 4 residues short of the end of the CDR3; the missing end is completed from the germline J gene. The chain couples TRBV5 to TRBJ2-7, with TRBD2 matching over 10 bases. Germline V gene data show CDR1 as LGHNA and CDR2 as YNLKQL (reference sequence). This CDR3 region has 15 residues. The chain's CDR3 is CASRQDWGVAYEQYF. The CDR3 bases that were read are TGTGCCAGCCGCCAAGACTGGGGGGTCGCCTAT.

This clone was observed a few times. Mouse gene names and germline throughout. The CDR3 is cut off 4 residues early in the read; its end comes from the germline J gene. The rearrangement links TRBV13-2 to TRBJ2-5, with TRBD2 identical over 8 bases. Looked up from germline, CDR1 is NNHNN and CDR2 is SYGAGS (reference sequence). V shed 2 bases, J shed 1 base, and the junction held 3 bases outside the gene matches. This CDR3 is 15 amino acids long. The CDR3 here is CASGDETGDQDTQYF. CDR3 DNA (partial): TGTGCCAGCGGTGACGAGACTGGGGACCAAGAC.

The sample holds a few counts of this clone. Mouse germline and gene names are used. The read stops 4 residues short of the end of the CDR3; the missing end is completed from the germline J gene. The chain couples TRBV13-3 to TRBJ2-7; 9 positions match TRBD2. The V and J ends lost 7 bases and 0 bases, in that order; junction bases with no gene match: 2. The CDR3 totals 13 residues. Germline V CDR1 and CDR2: NNHDY, SYVADS. The part of the CDR3 DNA that was read is TGTGCCAGCGCTGGGGGGGTCTCCTAT. Encoded protein: CASAGGVSY. Given in full, the CDR3 is CASAGGVSYEQYF.

In its sample, this clone was seen a few times. Mouse gene names and germline throughout. The read is 4 residues too short to cover the CDR3 end, so that end is filled in from the germline J gene. The V and J genes are TRBV13-3 and TRBJ1-1; 8 nucleotides match TRBD1. The CDR3 has 15 amino acids. Germline CDR1 is NNHDY and CDR2 is SYVADS. V was clipped by 1 base and J by 4 bases; unmatched bases: 6. CDR3 protein: CASSDQGARGTEVFF. CDR3 bases read: TGTGCCAGCAGTGATCAGGGGGCGCGGGGCACA.

This clone was seen a handful of times. The genes and germline here are from mouse. The read terminates 4 residues before the CDR3 end, so the remaining end is supplied by the germline J gene. The sample holds other DNA sequences that translate to the same CDR3. The rearrangement uses TRBV14 and TRBJ2-3, with 9 positions matching TRBD2. The CDR3 runs 16 residues. Germline CDR1 SGHDT, CDR2 FRDEAV. Losses at the gene ends were 1 base for V and 0 bases for J; bases not matched to a gene: 3. CDR3 region: CASSFGTGSSAETLYF. The sequenced part of the CDR3 DNA is TGTGCCAGCAGTTTCGGGACTGGGAGTAGTGCAGAA.

To note about this clone: Gene names follow the mouse nomenclature. The read is 4 residues too short to cover the CDR3 end, so that end is filled in from the germline J gene. The chain combines TRBV13-3 with TRBJ2-5; TRBD2 agrees at 10 bases. The CDR3 totals 17 residues. The germline gives CDR1 NNHDY, CDR2 SYVADS. The covered CDR3 bases are TGTGCCAGCAGTGACGTCTGGGGGGGCGCGGGGGGAGAC. Translating gives CASSDVWGGAGGD. The entire CDR3 reads CASSDVWGGAGGDTQYF. The whole variable domain, filled in from reference TRBV13-3 and TRBJ2-5, reads EAAVTQSPRSKVAVTGGKVTLSCHQTNNHDYMYWYRQDTGHGLRLIHYSYVADSTEKGDIPDGYKASRPSQENFSLILELASLSQTAVYFCASSDVWGGAGGDTQYFGPGTRLLVL.

This clone was detected a few times. The genes and germline here are from mouse. The CDR3 goes on 4 residues after the read ends, and that part is filled in from the germline J gene. This chain connects TRBV19 to TRBJ1-2, with 10 bases that match TRBD1. The CDR3 consists of 14 residues. The V gene's germline CDR1 is FNHDT and CDR2 SITEND (reference sequence). Incomplete CDR3 DNA: TGTGCCAGCACCTCCCGGGACAGGGGCGGC. It is translated as CASTSRDRGG. The entire CDR3 protein reads CASTSRDRGGDYTF.

The table lists this clone with a few counts. Mouse germline and gene names are used. The read comes to an end 4 residues before the CDR3 does, leaving the germline J gene to fill in the end. V is TRBV19 and J is TRBJ2-5, with D maybe TRBD1 (6 bases). The CDR3 covers 15 residues. The V end lost 1 base, the J end lost 2 bases, and 11 bases lay between the germline ends. Germline loops: CDR1 FNHDT, CDR2 SITEND (reference sequence). CDR3: CASSIKGGGQDTQYF. The CDR3 DNA, read in part, is TGTGCCAGCAGTATAAAGGGAGGGGGCCAAGAC.

The table lists this clone with a few counts. Each gene name is a mouse one. The CDR3 end falls 4 residues outside the read, so it is completed with the germline J gene. The J gene is TRBJ1-1, the V gene TRBV13-3, with 9 bases lining up with TRBD1. Germline V gene data show CDR1 as NNHDY and CDR2 as SYVADS. V gave up 0 bases and J gave up 3 bases; unmatched junction bases: 6. The CDR3 consists of 16 residues. This CDR3 reads CASSDALGQGDTEVFF. Incomplete CDR3 DNA: TGTGCCAGCAGTGATGCTTTGGGACAGGGAGACACA.

In its sample, this clone was seen many times. Any gene name here is a mouse gene name. Read coverage stops 4 residues before the CDR3 terminus; the germline J gene supplies the remainder. V usage is TRBV13-3 and J usage is TRBJ2-1, with unresolved D. Trimming cost V 0 bases and J 5 bases, with 9 bases left between them. This CDR3 has 14 residues. Germline loops: CDR1 NNHDY, CDR2 SYVADS. The CDR3 DNA, read in part, is TGTGCCAGCAGTGATGTTGTGTCTGATGCT. As protein: CASSDVVSDA. The entire CDR3 reads CASSDVVSDAEQFF.